This note documents a single T cell receptor beta chain sequence. Antigen unknown. The immunoSEQ assay was version 4, run in survey mode. TCRdb's table, derived via immunoSEQ multiplex PCR, lists solely in-frame clones and lacks some. This table holds 30,000 to 45,000 clones, about nine tenths found once. Germline V gene lookup returns CDR1 GTSNPN and CDR2 SVGIG (reference sequence). Trimming left V 3 bases short and J 9 bases short, with 21 bases between. This CDR3 is 14 amino acids long. This sample is drawn from a study of persistence of HIV-infected CD4 T cells. Study-level results: Compared with CD3/CD28-stimulated cells, CMV- and Gag-responding cells showed lower TCRbeta richness. TCR oligoclonality correlated with proviral oligoclonality in the same sorted populations. Antigen-responding cells were enriched for degenerate expanded CDR3beta sequences.

This nonspecific control used anti-CD3/anti-CD28 bead stimulation of CD4+ T cells. Responding CD4+ T cells were sorted by upregulation of both CD40 ligand and CD69. CD8+ T cells were removed from PBMCs prior to stimulation. V is TRBV30 and J is TRBJ2-7; tentative D call: TRBD2 (6 bases). This clonotype was obtained from an adult man with HIV who was CMV-seropositive. Specimen: CD4+ T cells sorted from PBMCs after approximately 20-hour stimulation, collected from a patient who received antiretroviral therapy. CDR3 in DNA: TGTGCCTGGAGCGGGGGAAGCTCGCTTTTAGTGCAGTACTTC. Amino acid sequence: CAWSGGSSLLVQYF.